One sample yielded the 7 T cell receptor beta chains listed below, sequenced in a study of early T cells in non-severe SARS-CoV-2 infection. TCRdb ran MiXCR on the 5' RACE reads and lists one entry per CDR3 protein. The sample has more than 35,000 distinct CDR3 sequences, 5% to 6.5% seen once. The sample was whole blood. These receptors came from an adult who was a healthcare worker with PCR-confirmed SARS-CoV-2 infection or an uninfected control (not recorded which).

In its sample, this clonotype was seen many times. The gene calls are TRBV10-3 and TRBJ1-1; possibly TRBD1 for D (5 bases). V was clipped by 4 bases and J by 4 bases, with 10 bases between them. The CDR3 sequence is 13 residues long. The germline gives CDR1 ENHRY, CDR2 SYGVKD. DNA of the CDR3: TGTGCCATCAGTGCTCTGGGGGGCACTGAAGCTTTCTTT. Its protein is CAISALGGTEAFF.

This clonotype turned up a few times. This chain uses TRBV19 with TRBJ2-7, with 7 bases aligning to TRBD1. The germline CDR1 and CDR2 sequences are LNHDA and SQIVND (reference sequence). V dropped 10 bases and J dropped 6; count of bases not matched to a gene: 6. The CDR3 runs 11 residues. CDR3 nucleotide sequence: TGTGCCACCTACCACAGGGGCGAGCAGTACTTC. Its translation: CATYHRGEQYF.

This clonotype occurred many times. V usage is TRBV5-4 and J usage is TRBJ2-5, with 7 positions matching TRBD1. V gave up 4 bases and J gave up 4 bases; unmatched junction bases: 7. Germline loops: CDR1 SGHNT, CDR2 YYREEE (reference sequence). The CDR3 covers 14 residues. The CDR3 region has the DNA TGTGCCAGCAGCCGACAGGGTGGTACAGAGACCCAGTACTTC. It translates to CASSRQGGTETQYF.

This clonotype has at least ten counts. The CDR3 DNA reads as TGTGCCTGGAGTGCGACAGGGGGCGACGCTTTCTTT. Amino acid sequence: CAWSATGGDAFF. This chain connects TRBV30 to TRBJ1-1, with 10 bases lining up with TRBD1. CDR3 length equals 12 residues. Germline assignment: CDR1 GTSNPN and CDR2 SVGIG (reference sequence). With V trimmed by 1 base and J by 11 bases, 4 bases remained unmatched.

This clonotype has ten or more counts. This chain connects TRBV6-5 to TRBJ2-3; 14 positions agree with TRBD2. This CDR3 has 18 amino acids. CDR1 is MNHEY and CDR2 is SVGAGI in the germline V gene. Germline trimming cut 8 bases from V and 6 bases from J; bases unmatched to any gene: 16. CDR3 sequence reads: CASRDPGLAGASTDTQYF. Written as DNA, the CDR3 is TGTGCCAGCCGGGACCCGGGACTAGCGGGAGCGTCTACGGATACGCAGTATTTT.

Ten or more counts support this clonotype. The CDR3 DNA follows: TGCAGCGCCCACCGGGACCTCTACGAGCAGTACTTC. It encodes CSAHRDLYEQYF. The chain joins TRBV29-1 to TRBJ2-7; D possibly matches TRBD1 or TRBD2 (5 bases each). The V gene's germline CDR1 is SQVTM and CDR2 ANQGSEA. This CDR3 region has 12 residues. Trimming removed 7 bases at V and 3 bases at J, with 13 bases between.

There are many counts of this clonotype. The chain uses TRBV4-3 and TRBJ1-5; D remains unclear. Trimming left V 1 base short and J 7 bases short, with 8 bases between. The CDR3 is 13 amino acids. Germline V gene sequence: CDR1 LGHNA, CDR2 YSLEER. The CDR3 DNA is TGCGCCAGCAGCCAAGCTCGGTGGCAGCCCCAGCATTTT. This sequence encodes CASSQARWQPQHF.